Sequencing of this T cell receptor (beta chain) was carried out in a study of monozygotic twins with cystic fibrosis (dated by TCRdb to about 2021). With regard to the full study: Barcoded libraries were prepared from 2.5 to 3.5 micrograms of fragmented DNA with approximately 16 PCR cycles. To assess genetic influence on V and J gene usage, the study compared TCR beta repertoires within and across 16 monozygotic twin pairs with cystic fibrosis. Ten female and six male twin pairs, aged about 2.0 to 36.4 years (median about 9.4 years) and mostly children and adolescents, were included in the cohort. Twins were ranked among 1,060 cohort participants for weight-for-height and FEVPerc (FEV1 disease centile) at the day of blood sampling. Data for three of the twin pairs had been reported previously in another context. The full study reports these points: Simpson clonality was generally low (median about 0.0095), suggesting a naive-dominated repertoire, with higher clonality in the most severely affected patients. Sharing of nucleotide-identical clonotypes was significantly greater within monozygotic CF twin pairs than between unrelated CF individuals (P = 0.000026, Mann-Whitney). The cohort was small, and no association was found between shared CDR3 numbers and age, concordance or disease severity. The greatest similarity to the co-twin was observed for V gene usage in 13 of 16 pairs and for J usage in 8 of 16 pairs, which suggested genetic constraints.

The twin pairs came from the European Cystic Fibrosis Twin and Sibling Study Cohort, which recruited patients from 150 or so CF clinics across 14 European countries. Zygosity and CFTR genotype were verified in-house, and zygosity was tested by multiplex PCR of nine short tandem repeat loci. Each twin gave a peripheral blood sample, and clinical parameters were documented on that same day of blood sampling. Phenol/chloroform extraction was used to isolate genomic DNA from peripheral blood cells, and the DNA was then kept in TE buffer at 4 degrees C. Between the V and J ends, shortened by 7 bases and 0 bases respectively, the junction contains 10 bases. CDR1 and CDR2, per the germline V gene (reference sequence), are LNHDA and SQIVND. Measured from the cysteine to the phenylalanine, the CDR3 is 14 residues long. Solely the CDR3 DNA is kept, with 42 bases framed from the first base. Details on this clone: The antigen it binds to is not known. No quality values exist for individual bases; no much larger clone is one base distant.

TCR beta CDR3 regions were amplified by multiplex PCR with the immunoSEQ immune profiling system according to the manufacturer's instructions. An Illumina NextSeq system was used for sequencing. As for the original processing: Sequence data were processed on the immunoSEQ Analyzer platform, and clonality was calculated as the square root of Simpson's index of productive rearrangements. Similarity in V and J usage was measured by Jensen-Shannon distance, and OLGA was used to compute CDR3 generation probabilities. The immuneACCESS database (August 2020) and VDJdb (December 2020) were searched for shared CDR3 sequences. TCRdb's version of the immuneACCESS table is confined to in-frame rearrangements and falls short of the full clone set. An unresolved V gene accounts for under half of the shortfall where checked; the remainder is of unknown origin. The DNA was the basis for D and trimming; V, J and clone size are from that table. Counted in this sample were about 35,000 clones; just over 65% of them appeared once. In total, the top ten clones hold 0.78% of the sample.

This TCR was recovered from a girl aged 5-17 years with cystic fibrosis. In this chain, TRBV19 is recombined with TRBJ1-3; no D segment can be confidently identified. The specimen sequenced was blood. The CDR3 protein sequence reads: CASKVPSSGNTIYF. The DNA sequence follows: TGTGCCAGTAAGGTCCCGAGCTCTGGAAACACCATATATTTT.